This T cell receptor beta chain was recorded in a study of Ad26.COV2.S vaccination and SARS-CoV-2 variants. This CDR3 spans 15 amino acids. The germline V gene has CDR1 KGHSH and CDR2 LQKENI. V was pared by 3 bases and J by 5 bases, with 2 bases of the junction left unmatched. Stated treatment: some 20 received Ad26.COV2.S at low or high dose, single or two shots; about 5 received placebo; per-sample allocation not given. Vaccine and placebo recipients were sampled on day 63 after the first injection. Wuhan-strain spike was delivered by a replication-incompetent Ad26 vector. TCRdb keeps only in-frame clones here, not all; method: immunoSEQ multiplex PCR. The sample carries about 260,000 clones, around 90% recorded once.

The V and J genes are TRBV18 and TRBJ1-6; 9 bases are shared with TRBD1. The material sequenced was peripheral blood, taken in a trial of Ad26.COV2.S vaccine versus placebo. The origin of this receptor is a person aged 18-65 years who received the Ad26.COV2.S COVID-19 vaccine or a placebo. CDR3 nucleotide sequence: TGTGCCAGCTCACCGGGGACAGGGAATAATTCACCCCTCCACTTT. Protein: CASSPGTGNNSPLHF. Full variable domain (rest looked up from reference TRBV18 and TRBJ1-6): NAGVMQNPRHLVRRRGQEARLRCSPMKGHSHVYWYRQLPEEGLKFMVYLQKENIIDESGMPKERFSAEFPKEGPSILRIQQVVRGDSAAYFCASSPGTGNNSPLHFGNGTRLTVT.